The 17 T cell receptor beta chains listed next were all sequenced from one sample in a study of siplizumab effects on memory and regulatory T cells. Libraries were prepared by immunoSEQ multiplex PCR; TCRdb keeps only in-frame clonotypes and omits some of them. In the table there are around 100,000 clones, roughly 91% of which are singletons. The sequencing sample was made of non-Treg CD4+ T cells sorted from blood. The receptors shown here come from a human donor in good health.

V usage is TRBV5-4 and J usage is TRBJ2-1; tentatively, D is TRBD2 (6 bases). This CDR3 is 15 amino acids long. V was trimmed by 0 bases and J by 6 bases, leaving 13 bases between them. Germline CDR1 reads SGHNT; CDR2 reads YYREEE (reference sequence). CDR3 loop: CASSLDPGAVNEQFF. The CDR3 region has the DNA TGTGCCAGCAGCTTGGATCCGGGAGCAGTCAATGAGCAGTTCTTC.

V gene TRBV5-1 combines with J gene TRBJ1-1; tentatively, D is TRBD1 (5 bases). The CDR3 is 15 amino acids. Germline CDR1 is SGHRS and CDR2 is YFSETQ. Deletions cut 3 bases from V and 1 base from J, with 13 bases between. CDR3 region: CASSWRGGGNTEAFF. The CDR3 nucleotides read TGCGCCAGCAGCTGGAGGGGAGGCGGGAACACTGAAGCTTTCTTT. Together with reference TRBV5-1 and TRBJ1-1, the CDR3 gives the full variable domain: KAGVTQTPRYLIKTRGQQVTLSCSPISGHRSVSWYQQTPGQGLQFLFEYFSETQRNKGNFPGRFSGRQFSNSRSEMNVSTLELGDSALYLCASSWRGGGNTEAFFGQGTRLTVV.

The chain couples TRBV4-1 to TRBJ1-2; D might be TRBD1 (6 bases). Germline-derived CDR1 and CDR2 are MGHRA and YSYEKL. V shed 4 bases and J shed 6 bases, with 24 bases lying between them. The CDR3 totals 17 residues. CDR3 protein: CASSPTRLQGQADGYTF. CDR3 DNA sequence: TGCGCCAGCAGCCCGACCCGCCTACAGGGCCAAGCGGATGGCTACACCTTC.

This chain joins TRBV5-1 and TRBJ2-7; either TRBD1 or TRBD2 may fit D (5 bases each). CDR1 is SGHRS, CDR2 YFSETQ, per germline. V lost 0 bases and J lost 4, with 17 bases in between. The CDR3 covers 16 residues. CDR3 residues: CASSLDSRDERYEQYF. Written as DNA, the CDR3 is TGCGCCAGCAGCTTGGATTCCCGGGACGAAAGGTACGAGCAGTACTTC.

The CDR3 DNA reads as TGTGCCAGTAGTATGCGACAGGACCAAGAGACCCAGTACTTC. Translating it yields CASSMRQDQETQYF. The chain uses TRBV19 and TRBJ2-5; D is possibly TRBD1 (6 bases). The V end was cut by 3 bases, the J end by 0 bases, with 8 bases between. The CDR3 has 14 amino acids. Germline V lookup: CDR1 LNHDA, CDR2 SQIVND (reference sequence).

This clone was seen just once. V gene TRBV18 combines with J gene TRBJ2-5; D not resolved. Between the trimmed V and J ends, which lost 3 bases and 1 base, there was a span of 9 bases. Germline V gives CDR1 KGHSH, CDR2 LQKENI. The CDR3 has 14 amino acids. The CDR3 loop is CASSPGVGQETQYF. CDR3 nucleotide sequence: TGTGCCAGCTCACCCGGAGTCGGCCAAGAGACCCAGTACTTC.

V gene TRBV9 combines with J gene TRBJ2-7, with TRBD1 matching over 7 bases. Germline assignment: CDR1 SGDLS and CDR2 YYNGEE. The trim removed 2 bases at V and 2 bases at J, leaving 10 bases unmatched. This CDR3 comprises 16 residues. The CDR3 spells CASSVGIRDSTYEQYF. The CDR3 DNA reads TGTGCCAGCAGCGTGGGGATCCGGGACAGCACCTACGAGCAGTACTTC.

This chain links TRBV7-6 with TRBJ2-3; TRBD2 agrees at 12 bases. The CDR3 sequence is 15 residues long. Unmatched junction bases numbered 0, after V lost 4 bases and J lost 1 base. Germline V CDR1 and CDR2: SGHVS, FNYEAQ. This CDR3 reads CASSWTSGGTDTQYF. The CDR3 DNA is TGTGCCAGCAGCTGGACTAGCGGGGGCACAGATACGCAGTATTTT.

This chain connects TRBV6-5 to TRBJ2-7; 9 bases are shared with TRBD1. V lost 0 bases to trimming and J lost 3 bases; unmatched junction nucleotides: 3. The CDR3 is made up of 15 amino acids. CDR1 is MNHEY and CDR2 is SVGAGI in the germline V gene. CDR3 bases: TGTGCCAGCAGTTACTCGGGGACAGGGTTCTACGAGCAGTACTTC. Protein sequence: CASSYSGTGFYEQYF.

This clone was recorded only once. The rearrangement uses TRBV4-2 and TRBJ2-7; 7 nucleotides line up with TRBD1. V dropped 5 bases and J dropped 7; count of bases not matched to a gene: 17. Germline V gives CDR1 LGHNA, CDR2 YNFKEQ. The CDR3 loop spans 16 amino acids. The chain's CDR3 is CASSSVSGTVVREQYF. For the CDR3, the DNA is TGTGCCAGCAGCTCAGTGTCCGGGACAGTAGTTAGGGAGCAGTACTTC.

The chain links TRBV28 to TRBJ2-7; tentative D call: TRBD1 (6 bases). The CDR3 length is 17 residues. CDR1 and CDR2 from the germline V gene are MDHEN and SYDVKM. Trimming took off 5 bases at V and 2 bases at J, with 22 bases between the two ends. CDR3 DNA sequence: TGTGCCAGCAGTCCAGACCTGGGGGTAGAGGGGGCCTACGAGCAGTACTTC. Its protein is CASSPDLGVEGAYEQYF.

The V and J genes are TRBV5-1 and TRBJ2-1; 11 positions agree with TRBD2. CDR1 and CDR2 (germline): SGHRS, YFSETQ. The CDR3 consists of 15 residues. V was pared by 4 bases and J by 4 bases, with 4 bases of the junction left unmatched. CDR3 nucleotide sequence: TGCGCCAGCAGCCTACTAGCGGGAGCTTACAATGAGCAGTTCTTC. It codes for CASSLLAGAYNEQFF.

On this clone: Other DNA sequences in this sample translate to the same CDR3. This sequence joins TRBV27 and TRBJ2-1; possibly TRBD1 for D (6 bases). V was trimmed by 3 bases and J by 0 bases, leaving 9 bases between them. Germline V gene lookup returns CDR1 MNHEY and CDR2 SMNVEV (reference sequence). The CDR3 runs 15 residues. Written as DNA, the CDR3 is TGTGCCAGCAGTTTTAGGGGGAGCTCCTACAATGAGCAGTTCTTC. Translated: CASSFRGSSYNEQFF.

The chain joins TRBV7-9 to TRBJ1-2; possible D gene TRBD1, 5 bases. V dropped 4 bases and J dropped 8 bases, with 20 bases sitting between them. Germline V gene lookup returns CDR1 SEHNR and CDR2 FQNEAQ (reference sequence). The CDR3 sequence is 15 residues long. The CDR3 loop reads CASSSPGLPKRGYTF. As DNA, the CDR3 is TGTGCCAGCAGCTCACCGGGACTCCCTAAGCGGGGCTACACCTTC.

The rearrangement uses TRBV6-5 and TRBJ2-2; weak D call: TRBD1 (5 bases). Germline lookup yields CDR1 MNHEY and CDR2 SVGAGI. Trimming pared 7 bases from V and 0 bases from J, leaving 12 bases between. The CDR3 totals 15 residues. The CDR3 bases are TGTGCCAGCACCTACAGGACAACGAACACCGGGGAGCTGTTTTTT. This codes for CASTYRTTNTGELFF.

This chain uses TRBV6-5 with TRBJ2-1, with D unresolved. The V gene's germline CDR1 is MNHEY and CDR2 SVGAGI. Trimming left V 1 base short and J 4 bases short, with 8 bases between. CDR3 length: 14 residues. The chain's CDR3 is CASSYYPGYNEQFF. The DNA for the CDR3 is TGTGCCAGCAGTTACTACCCAGGTTACAATGAGCAGTTCTTC.

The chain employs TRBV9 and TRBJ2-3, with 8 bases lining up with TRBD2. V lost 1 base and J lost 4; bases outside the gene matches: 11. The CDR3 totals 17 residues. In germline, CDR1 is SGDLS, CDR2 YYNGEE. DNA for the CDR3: TGTGCCAGCAGCGTACGGGGATTAGCGGGACTCCCAGATACGCAGTATTTT. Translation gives CASSVRGLAGLPDTQYF.